Following are 21 T cell receptor beta chains from one sample sequenced in a study of control samples from healthy donors and cancer patients. Sequencing used immunoSEQ multiplex PCR; TCRdb keeps in-frame clones, though not all of them. Altogether some 28,000 clones are present, around 79% being singletons, with the ten largest covering approximately 22%. Sequencing was carried out using PBMCs. These receptors all stem from a man aged 55-75 years with head and neck cancer.

The rearrangement links TRBV29-1 to TRBJ2-7, with TRBD2 matching over 12 bases. The CDR3 loop spans 16 amino acids. Germline V lookup: CDR1 SQVTM, CDR2 ANQGSEA. V lost 7 bases to trimming and J lost 4 bases; unmatched junction nucleotides: 14. CDR3 loop: CSGFAVDGTSGYEQYF. The CDR3 region has the DNA TGCAGCGGATTTGCCGTGGACGGGACTAGCGGGTACGAGCAGTACTTC.

The chain employs TRBV4-3 and TRBJ2-1; possibly TRBD2 for D (6 bases). Trimming stripped 4 bases from V and 9 bases from J, with 19 bases between. CDR3 length: 15 amino acids. Per germline, CDR1 LGHNA and CDR2 YSLEER. The CDR3, as DNA: TGCGCCAGCAGCCCTCCGAGTGGGGAGGTGGCTGAGCAGTTCTTC. Encoded protein: CASSPPSGEVAEQFF.

The J gene is TRBJ1-1, the V gene TRBV20-1; D unresolved. The CDR3 spans 11 residues. CDR1 and CDR2 (germline): DFQATT, SNEGSKA (reference sequence). V lost 2 bases to trimming and J lost 1 base, with 2 bases between them. CDR3 nucleotide sequence: TGCAGTGCTAGAAAGAACACTGAAGCTTTCTTT. Its protein is CSARKNTEAFF.

This chain uses TRBV5-6 with TRBJ1-4, with D maybe TRBD1 (5 bases). Trimming removed 0 bases at V and 0 bases at J, with 9 bases between. From germline, CDR1 is SGHDT and CDR2 YYEEEE. This CDR3 has 16 residues. CDR3 region: CASSLAGGATNEKLFF. The CDR3 coding sequence is TGTGCCAGCAGCTTGGCCGGGGGTGCAACTAATGAAAAACTGTTTTTT.

This rearrangement joins TRBV5-1 to TRBJ1-2; TRBD1 agrees at 10 bases. The CDR3 totals 15 residues. Germline CDR1 is SGHRS and CDR2 is YFSETQ. The trim removed 3 bases at V and 5 bases at J, leaving 7 bases unmatched. In nucleotides, the CDR3 is TGCGCCAGCAGCTGGTGGACAGGGGGTGAATATGGCTACACCTTC. This encodes CASSWWTGGEYGYTF.

The V call is TRBV7-8, the J call TRBJ1-1; D gene unclear. V was pared by 4 bases and J by 4 bases, with 10 bases between. Germline-derived CDR1 and CDR2 are SGHVS and FQNEAQ. The CDR3 is made up of 13 amino acids. The CDR3 DNA sequence: TGTGCCAGCAGCTGGGCTAAAATCACTGAAGCTTTCTTT. Encoded protein: CASSWAKITEAFF.

V usage is TRBV11-1 and J usage is TRBJ2-7; D possibly corresponds to TRBD2 (5 bases). Germline V gene lookup returns CDR1 SGHAT and CDR2 FQDESV (reference sequence). The germline V and J ends were trimmed by 0 bases and 3 bases, with 15 bases remaining between them. This CDR3 is built from 16 residues. CDR3 coding DNA: TGTGCCAGCAGCTTAGCCCCGGGCCTCGGGGACTACGAGCAGTACTTC. Protein product: CASSLAPGLGDYEQYF.

This chain uses TRBV4-2 with TRBJ2-6, with 8 positions matching TRBD1. Germline CDR1 LGHNA, CDR2 YNFKEQ. V gave up 0 bases and J gave up 4 bases; unmatched junction bases: 8. There are 18 residues in the CDR3. The CDR3 spells CASSQDPQGAGGANVLTF. The CDR3 DNA reads as TGTGCCAGCAGCCAAGATCCCCAGGGGGCTGGGGGGGCCAACGTCCTGACTTTC.

The J gene is TRBJ2-1, the V gene TRBV9, with TRBD1 matching 7 bases. CDR3 length: 14 amino acids. The V gene end was trimmed by 4 bases and the J gene end by 4 bases; junction bases not matched to a gene: 5. Per germline, CDR1 SGDLS and CDR2 YYNGEE. This chain's CDR3 is CASSTDREYNEQFF. As DNA, the CDR3 is TGTGCCAGCAGCACCGACAGGGAATACAATGAGCAGTTCTTC.

The chain joins TRBV6-6 to TRBJ1-2, with 8 bases aligning to TRBD1. CDR1 is MNHNY, CDR2 SVGAGI, per germline (reference sequence). J gave up 5 bases and V 6 bases, and 5 bases lay outside the gene matches. This CDR3 is built from 13 residues. In DNA, the CDR3 is TGTGCCAGCAGGGAGACAGGGGAGTATGGCTACACCTTC. Translation: CASRETGEYGYTF.

The chain combines TRBV3-1 (or the pseudogene TRBV3-2) with TRBJ2-1; D is unresolved. Between the trimmed V and J ends, which lost 1 base and 1 base, there was a span of 11 bases. The CDR3 covers 16 residues. Germline values: CDR1 LGHDT, CDR2 YNNKEL (reference sequence). Here the CDR3 reads CASSQGDVPSYNEQFF. The DNA of the CDR3 is TGTGCCAGCAGCCAAGGAGACGTACCTTCCTACAATGAGCAGTTCTTC.

This chain links TRBV4-2 with TRBJ2-1; TRBD2 is a possible D gene (5 bases). Trimming took off 0 bases at V and 4 bases at J, with 16 bases between the two ends. This CDR3 spans 17 amino acids. Germline CDR1 is LGHNA and CDR2 is YNFKEQ. CDR3 region: CASSQEGIGIRYNEQFF. The CDR3 region has the DNA TGTGCCAGCAGCCAAGAAGGGATCGGGATTCGGTACAATGAGCAGTTCTTC.

The chain carries TRBV3-1 (or the pseudogene TRBV3-2) and TRBJ2-3; D gene unclear. The CDR3 loop spans 14 amino acids. The V gene lost 0 bases and the J gene lost 3 bases, with 7 bases spanning the gap. CDR1 is LGHDT and CDR2 is YNNKEL in the germline V gene (reference sequence). CDR3 in amino acids: CASSQDIVTDTQYF. The CDR3 DNA reads TGTGCCAGCAGCCAAGATATAGTAACAGATACGCAGTATTTT.

The rearrangement joins TRBV30 to TRBJ2-2; no definite D call. Germline V gene sequence: CDR1 GTSNPN, CDR2 SVGIG (reference sequence). Trimming cost V 2 bases and J 6 bases, with 13 bases left between them. The CDR3 covers 14 residues. The CDR3 is CAWSWSIGSGELFF. CDR3 coding DNA: TGTGCCTGGAGTTGGAGCATTGGATCCGGGGAGCTGTTTTTT.

This clone was seen a handful of times. The chain has TRBV6-1 and TRBJ1-5, with D perhaps TRBD1 (5 bases). The V end was cut by 1 base, the J end by 1 base, with 17 bases between. The CDR3 loop spans 18 amino acids. CDR1 is MNHNS and CDR2 is SASEGT in the germline V gene. CDR3 bases: TGTGCCAGCAGTGAAGAAGGTGTACAATGGGGGAGCAATCAGCCCCAGCATTTT. It is translated as CASSEEGVQWGSNQPQHF.

CDR3 in amino acids: CASSLAGGTGVYEQYF. The CDR3 DNA reads as TGTGCCAGCAGCTTAGCTGGAGGGACAGGGGTCTACGAGCAGTACTTC. The chain carries TRBV7-2 and TRBJ2-7, with 10 bases identical to TRBD1. This CDR3 region has 16 residues. V dropped 0 bases and J dropped 3; count of bases not matched to a gene: 5. Germline CDR1 SGHTA, CDR2 FQGNSA.

Written as DNA, the CDR3 is TGTGCCAGCAGTGCCGGGGACCGTCGGGAGCAGTACTTC. It encodes CASSAGDRREQYF. This chain joins TRBV6-4 and TRBJ2-7, with D perhaps matching TRBD1 or TRBD2 (5 bases each). The CDR3 extends over 13 amino acids. The V gene lost 4 bases and the J gene lost 7 bases, with 14 bases spanning the gap. Germline assignment: CDR1 MRHNA and CDR2 SNTAGT.

The V and J genes are TRBV27 and TRBJ2-7, with 7 bases lining up with TRBD1. Per germline, CDR1 MNHEY and CDR2 SMNVEV (reference sequence). The V segment lost 5 bases and the J segment 4 bases; nucleotides outside the gene matches: 11. The CDR3 length is 15 residues. Here the CDR3 reads CASSQQGTAKYEQYF. In DNA form, the CDR3 reads TGTGCCAGCAGTCAGCAGGGGACAGCGAAATACGAGCAGTACTTC.

This chain connects TRBV5-1 to TRBJ2-7, with TRBD2 as a possible D gene (6 bases). The V end lost 2 bases, the J end lost 1 base, and 16 bases lay between the germline ends. The germline gives CDR1 SGHRS, CDR2 YFSETQ. The CDR3 has 16 amino acids. CDR3 in amino acids: CASSLGGAGRSYEQYF. The CDR3 DNA follows: TGCGCCAGCAGCTTAGGAGGGGCAGGGAGGTCCTACGAGCAGTACTTC.

The sample holds one count of this clone. The CDR3 protein is CASRAAGPLDEQYF. CDR3 sequence (DNA): TGTGCCAGCAGAGCAGCGGGACCGCTAGACGAGCAGTACTTC. The V and J genes are TRBV5-4 and TRBJ2-7; 7 bases align to TRBD2. The CDR3 has 14 amino acids. V trimming: 5 bases; J trimming: 5 bases; junction bases outside the gene matches: 10. The germline CDR1 and CDR2 sequences are SGHNT and YYREEE (reference sequence).

The V gene is TRBV2, the J gene TRBJ1-5, with D perhaps matching TRBD1 (6 bases). V gave up 6 bases and J gave up 7 bases, with 16 bases separating them. The CDR3 runs to 14 residues. The V gene's germline CDR1 is SNHLY and CDR2 FYNNEI. CDR3 in DNA: TGTGCCAGCAGCAGAGGGGGGGGCGGACAGCCCCAGCATTTT. Amino acids: CASSRGGGGQPQHF. Together with reference TRBV2 and TRBJ1-5, the CDR3 gives the full variable domain: EPEVTQTPSHQVTQMGQEVILRCVPISNHLYFYWYRQILGQKVEFLVSFYNNEISEKSEIFDDQFSVERPDGSNFTLKIRSTKLEDSAMYFCASSRGGGGQPQHFGDGTRLSIL.